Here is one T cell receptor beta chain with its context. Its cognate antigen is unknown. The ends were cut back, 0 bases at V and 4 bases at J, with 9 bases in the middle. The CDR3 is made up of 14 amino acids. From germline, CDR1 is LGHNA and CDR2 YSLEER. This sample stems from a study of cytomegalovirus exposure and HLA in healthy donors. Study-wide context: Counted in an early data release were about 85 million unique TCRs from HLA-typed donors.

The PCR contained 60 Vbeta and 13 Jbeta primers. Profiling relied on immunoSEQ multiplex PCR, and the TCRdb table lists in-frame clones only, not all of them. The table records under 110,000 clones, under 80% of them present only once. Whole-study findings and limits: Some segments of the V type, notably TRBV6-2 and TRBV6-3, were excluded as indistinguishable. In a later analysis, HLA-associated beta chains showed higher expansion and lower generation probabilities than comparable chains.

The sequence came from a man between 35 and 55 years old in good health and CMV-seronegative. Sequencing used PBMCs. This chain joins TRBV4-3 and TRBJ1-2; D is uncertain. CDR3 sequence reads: CASSQDRQVYGYTF. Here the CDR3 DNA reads TGCGCCAGCAGCCAAGATCGCCAGGTCTATGGCTACACCTTC.